This T cell receptor (beta chain) was documented in a study of T cell changes during pregnancy in multiple sclerosis. The method was immunoSEQ multiplex PCR; TCRdb's version includes in-frame clones alone and lacks a portion of them. Of some 80,000 clones detected, roughly nine tenths appear once; the ten largest clones hold 2.5%. Trimming removed 0 bases at V and 3 bases at J, with 12 bases between. CDR1 and CDR2 (germline): MGHDK, SYGVNS. The CDR3 extends over 16 amino acids. Here the sequenced sample was peripheral blood, taken in the first trimester of pregnancy. The chain links TRBV25-1 to TRBJ2-1; D may be TRBD2 (6 bases). This clonotype was sampled from a female donor with multiple sclerosis, enrolled in a pregnancy study. The CDR3 here is CASSEYAGSNYNEQFF. CDR3 sequence (DNA): TGTGCCAGCAGTGAATATGCGGGGTCTAACTACAATGAGCAGTTCTTC. The variable domain in full, completed from reference TRBV25-1 and TRBJ2-1, reads EADIYQTPRYLVIGTGKKITLECSQTMGHDKMYWYQQDPGMELHLIHYSYGVNSTEKGDLSSESTVSRIRTEHFPLTLESARPSHTSQYLCASSEYAGSNYNEQFFGPGTRLTVL.